Detailed here is one TCR beta chain. This clone has a single count. Which antigen it targets is not known. Base qualities are missing; no much larger clone stands one base away. The record originates from a study of blood T cell repertoires in COVID-19 (dated by TCRdb to the early 2020s). For the study in its entirety: The collaborator samples originated in the United States, Italy and Spain and spanned the acute and convalescent phases of COVID-19. The sample metadata nearly always contained a de-identified subject ID, COVID-19 status, age in years and sex. Samples came from the ongoing ImmuneRACE study (first 160 participants) plus 1,254 subjects from 6 global collaborators. Deeply sampled blood TCRbeta repertoires from subjects exposed to, actively infected with, or recovered from COVID-19 were included in the dataset. The prospective study material was composed of cDNA or gDNA derived from T cells, B-cell-depleted T cells, or PBMCs. The repertoires were released in a freely available public database intended as a resource for research on the immune response to SARS-CoV-2. Where HLA class I and class II types were available, the types were taken from metadata supplied by the sample provider, not from assay-based typing. Study-wide findings and limitations: How much clinical and demographic metadata was included differed by source and by participant, and the metadata was provided uncurated.

Whole blood was collected in K2EDTA tubes by collaborating institutions according to the institutions' own protocols. Collaborator samples were shipped for TCRbeta analysis as frozen whole blood, isolated PBMCs, or DNA extracted from either sample type. V is trimmed back by 6 bases and J by 8 bases, and the junction contains 17 bases that no gene match accounts for. The CDR3, cysteine through phenylalanine, is 15 amino acids long. Of the read, only the CDR3 DNA is kept; its 45 bases are in frame from base 1. CDR1 and CDR2, looked up from the germline V gene, are SQVTM and ANQGSEA. TCRbeta CDR3 regions were amplified from genomic DNA using the immunoSEQ Assay, a bias-controlled multiplex PCR. As for the original processing: The number of nucleated cells in each sample was estimated from the amplification of reference gene primers within the assay. To quantify the absolute abundance of each unique TCRbeta CDR3 rearrangement, sequence reads were collapsed and filtered. Productive Simpson clonality was computed per sample as the square root of Simpson's diversity index over productive rearrangements. TCRdb provides this immuneACCESS table in a form limited to in-frame rearrangements. Some clones are lacking; in checked studies, under half of them reflect an unresolved V gene, and why the rest are absent is not known. The V and J calls and the clone size are those of that table, but D and trimming were determined from the DNA. This sample is represented by about 240,000 clones; roughly 80% of them were singletons. The ten largest clones take up roughly 9.6% of the sample.

The clonotype was recovered from a woman of 80 years or more with acute or convalescent COVID-19. The sequencing input was peripheral blood. The chain couples TRBV29-1 to TRBJ1-2; 8 central bases correspond to TRBD1. CDR3 reads: CSVSLNPGQVRGYTF. The nucleotides are TGCAGCGTGAGCCTAAATCCGGGACAGGTCCGAGGCTACACCTTC.